These 25 T cell receptor beta chains were all obtained from the same sample, sequenced in a study of blood T cell repertoires in COVID-19. The table came from immunoSEQ multiplex PCR; TCRdb's copy has only in-frame clones and leaves some out. The profile shows around 370,000 clones, around 91% of them singletons. Sequenced sample: peripheral blood. The receptors here all came from a woman aged 18-35 years who had recovered from COVID-19.

The chain couples TRBV10-2 to TRBJ2-1, with D possibly being TRBD2 (6 bases). V lost 0 bases and J 4 bases, leaving 7 bases between the germline ends. CDR3 length equals 14 residues. From germline, CDR1 is WSHSY and CDR2 SAAADI. For the CDR3, the DNA is TGCGCCAGCAGTGAGTCTAGCGGTTACAATGAGCAGTTCTTC. It is translated as CASSESSGYNEQFF.

This sequence joins TRBV6-6 and TRBJ1-2; 7 bases match TRBD1. Trimming at V came to 6 bases and at J to 2 bases, leaving 6 bases not matched to a gene. Germline V gene sequence: CDR1 MNHNY, CDR2 SVGAGI (reference sequence). There are 14 residues in the CDR3. This chain's CDR3 is CASSRDRGNYGYTF. The CDR3 DNA reads as TGTGCCAGCAGCCGGGACAGAGGGAACTATGGCTACACCTTC.

In this sample, this clone turned up a few times. The CDR3 spells CASSMGQVSNQPQHF. CDR3 bases: TGTGCCAGCAGTATGGGACAGGTTAGCAATCAGCCCCAGCATTTT. The genes are TRBV28 and TRBJ1-5; 8 bases are shared with TRBD1. The CDR3 contains 15 residues. Trimming removed 5 bases from V and 0 bases from J; junction bases left unmatched: 3. Germline V gene lookup returns CDR1 MDHEN and CDR2 SYDVKM.

V is TRBV7-2 and J is TRBJ2-4; TRBD2 aligns across 11 bases. The CDR3 is made up of 18 amino acids. With V trimmed by 5 bases and J by 3 bases, 12 bases remained unmatched. In germline, CDR1 is SGHTA, CDR2 FQGNSA. DNA for the CDR3: TGTGCCAGCAGCCCACGGGTAGCGGGAGGGCCGAGCAAAAACATTCAGTACTTC. This translates into CASSPRVAGGPSKNIQYF.

CDR3 residues: CASSTGQGGTNEKLFF. In DNA, the CDR3 is TGTGCCAGCAGCACGGGACAGGGGGGAACTAATGAAAAACTGTTTTTT. The chain carries TRBV9 and TRBJ1-4; TRBD1 matches 11 bases. The germline V gene has CDR1 SGDLS and CDR2 YYNGEE. Trimming removed 4 bases from V and 1 base from J; junction bases left unmatched: 3. This CDR3 comprises 16 residues.

The chain recombines TRBV5-4 with TRBJ2-1, with TRBD1 matching 8 bases. CDR1 is SGHNT, CDR2 YYREEE, per germline (reference sequence). The CDR3 is 15 amino acids. V lost 4 bases, J lost 3 bases, and 6 bases stayed unmatched. The chain's CDR3 is CASSPGGQGYNEQFF. The CDR3 region has the DNA TGTGCCAGCAGCCCCGGAGGACAGGGCTACAATGAGCAGTTCTTC. The entire variable domain, with the rest obtained from reference TRBV5-4 and TRBJ2-1, is as follows: ETGVTQSPTHLIKTRGQQVTLRCSSQSGHNTVSWYQQALGQGPQFIFQYYREEENGRGNFPPRFSGLQFPNYSSELNVNALELDDSALYLCASSPGGQGYNEQFFGPGTRLTVL.

The chain uses TRBV28 and TRBJ1-5; D remains unclear. This CDR3 spans 12 amino acids. Germline V gene lookup returns CDR1 MDHEN and CDR2 SYDVKM. Here the CDR3 DNA reads TGTGCAGCAGTTTCGGGAAATCAGCCCCAGCATTTT. It codes for CAAVSGNQPQHF.

The rearrangement joins TRBV7-2 to TRBJ2-1, with D perhaps TRBD1 (6 bases). The CDR3 consists of 15 residues. V was cut by 5 bases and J by 0 bases, with 11 bases left in between. The germline CDR1 and CDR2 sequences are SGHTA and FQGNSA. For the CDR3, the DNA is TGTGCCAGCAGCGAGGGACATCCCTCCTACAATGAGCAGTTCTTC. Translating gives CASSEGHPSYNEQFF. Full variable domain (remainder filled in from reference TRBV7-2 and TRBJ2-1): GAGVSQSPSNKVTEKGKDVELRCDPISGHTALYWYRQSLGQGLEFLIYFQGNSAPDKSGLPSDRFSAERTGGSVSTLTIQRTQQEDSAVYLCASSEGHPSYNEQFFGPGTRLTVL.

This chain joins TRBV4-3 and TRBJ1-2; maybe TRBD1 (6 bases). The CDR3 length is 16 residues. Germline V gives CDR1 LGHNA, CDR2 YSLEER. With 1 base removed from V and 1 base from J, the gap between germline ends came to 13 bases. The chain's CDR3 is CASSQGNRAINYGYTF. The CDR3 region has the DNA TGCGCCAGCAGCCAAGGGAACAGGGCAATTAACTATGGCTACACCTTC.

As regards this clone: Additional DNA sequences in this sample encode the identical CDR3. The V and J genes are TRBV10-3 and TRBJ1-5, with 7 bases aligning to TRBD1. J gave up 5 bases and V 2 bases, and 3 bases lay outside the gene matches. The germline gives CDR1 ENHRY, CDR2 SYGVKD. The CDR3 spans 14 residues. The CDR3 region has the DNA TGTGCCATCAGTGAGAGGCAGGGGGATCAGCCCCAGCATTTT. It yields the protein CAISERQGDQPQHF.

This clone was detected a few times. The chain couples TRBV29-1 to TRBJ2-3; TRBD2 matches at 7 bases. Trimming took 8 bases from V and 1 from J; bases not matched to a gene: 9. The CDR3 totals 14 residues. Germline loops: CDR1 SQVTM, CDR2 ANQGSEA. The CDR3: CSTLGGVGTDTQYF. CDR3 nucleotide sequence: TGCAGCACCCTGGGGGGGGTCGGCACAGATACGCAGTATTTT.

The chain employs TRBV9 and TRBJ2-5; D possibly corresponds to TRBD2 (5 bases). The germline V gene encodes CDR1 SGDLS and CDR2 YYNGEE. The CDR3 has 14 residues. Between the trimmed V and J ends, which lost 0 bases and 7 bases, there was a span of 13 bases. The CDR3 DNA sequence: TGTGCCAGCAGCGTAGATGGCCTCCGGGGGACCCAGTACTTC. Translated: CASSVDGLRGTQYF.

As for this clone: Distinct nucleotide sequences in the sample also encode this CDR3. The chain combines TRBV5-1 with TRBJ2-1; 10 bases align to TRBD2. The CDR3 length is 15 residues. The J segment lost 5 bases and the V segment lost 0 bases, leaving 2 bases of the junction unmatched. Germline lookup yields CDR1 SGHRS and CDR2 YFSETQ. As DNA, the CDR3 is TGCGCCAGCAGCTTGGTTCTAGCGGGAGACAATGAGCAGTTCTTC. Protein product: CASSLVLAGDNEQFF.

The chain recombines TRBV7-9 with TRBJ1-1; D unresolved. V was cut by 6 bases and J by 10 bases, with 21 bases left in between. Germline V gives CDR1 SEHNR, CDR2 FQNEAQ (reference sequence). The CDR3 runs to 14 residues. The CDR3 protein is CASSSGREIEGAFF. The CDR3 DNA reads as TGTGCCAGCAGTTCAGGACGGGAAATTGAGGGAGCTTTCTTT.

The chain is built from TRBV6-4 and TRBJ2-7; 7 bases map to TRBD2. J lost 6 bases, V lost 2 bases, and 1 base had no gene match. This CDR3 has 12 residues. Germline CDR1 and CDR2: MRHNA and SNTAGT. The CDR3 DNA is TGTGCCAGCAGTGACGGGGGGGGCGAGCAGTACGTC. This encodes CASSDGGGEQYV.

V and J are TRBV6-5 and TRBJ1-4; 10 nucleotides match TRBD1. V shed 5 bases, J shed 6 bases, and the junction held 6 bases outside the gene matches. Per the germline V gene, CDR1 is MNHEY and CDR2 is SVGAGI. This CDR3 comprises 15 residues. As DNA, the CDR3 is TGTGCCAGCAGTCGTGGGACAGGGGCCTATGAAAAACTGTTTTTT. The encoded protein is CASSRGTGAYEKLFF.

CDR3 amino acids: CASSLWRQGSYQPQHF. The CDR3, as DNA: TGTGCCAGCAGCTTGTGGCGTCAGGGGTCTTATCAGCCCCAGCATTTT. The chain combines TRBV5-6 with TRBJ1-5; TRBD1 might be the D (6 bases). The V gene's germline CDR1 is SGHDT and CDR2 YYEEEE. V was cut by 1 base and J by 5 bases, with 16 bases left in between. The CDR3 consists of 16 residues.

The chain employs TRBV4-3 and TRBJ2-3, with 11 nucleotides matching TRBD2. Germline-derived CDR1 and CDR2 are LGHNA and YSLEER. V lost 4 bases to trimming and J lost 0 bases; unmatched junction nucleotides: 6. This CDR3 has 17 residues. CDR3 sequence (DNA): TGCGCCAGCAGCCCAAGATTAGCGGGAGGGAGCACAGATACGCAGTATTTT. Translation gives CASSPRLAGGSTDTQYF.

The chain combines TRBV6-2 or TRBV6-3 with TRBJ2-5; 12 bases agree with TRBD2. CDR1 is MNHEY, CDR2 SVGEGT, per germline. Trimming removed 2 bases from V and 5 bases from J; junction bases left unmatched: 6. CDR3 length: 16 amino acids. The CDR3 DNA reads as TGTGCCAGCAGTTACCTAGCGGGAGGGCCGAGGGAGACCCAGTACTTC. Its translation: CASSYLAGGPRETQYF.

The V gene is TRBV30, the J gene TRBJ1-2; D uncertain. CDR1 GTSNPN and CDR2 SVGIG come from the germline V gene (reference sequence). V lost 0 bases and J lost 4, with 15 bases in between. The CDR3 length is 15 residues. The CDR3 sequence: CAWSVMTLPPYGYTF. The DNA for the CDR3 is TGTGCCTGGAGTGTCATGACACTTCCCCCCTATGGCTACACCTTC. Full variable domain (remainder filled in from reference TRBV30 and TRBJ1-2): SQTIHQWPATLVQPVGSPLSLECTVEGTSNPNLYWYRQAAGRGLQLLFYSVGIGQISSEVPQNLSASRPQDRQFILSSKKLLLSDSGFYLCAWSVMTLPPYGYTFGSGTRLTVV.

J is TRBJ1-2 and V is TRBV2, with D maybe TRBD1 (5 bases). This CDR3 region has 14 residues. Trimming cost V 1 base and J 4 bases, with 10 bases left between them. In germline, CDR1 is SNHLY, CDR2 FYNNEI. The CDR3 here is CASSEGTSIYGYTF. CDR3 nucleotide sequence: TGTGCCAGCAGTGAAGGGACAAGTATCTATGGCTACACCTTC.

The V call is TRBV9, the J call TRBJ1-2; TRBD1 matches at 9 bases. This CDR3 contains 13 residues. The germline V gene has CDR1 SGDLS and CDR2 YYNGEE. With 2 bases clipped from V and 5 bases from J, the junction kept 1 base outside the gene matches. CDR3 in DNA: TGTGCCAGCAGCGTTGGGACAGGGTATGGCTACACCTTC. Protein product: CASSVGTGYGYTF. The full variable domain, completed using reference TRBV9 and TRBJ1-2, is DSGVTQTPKHLITATGQRVTLRCSPRSGDLSVYWYQQSLDQGLQFLIQYYNGEERAKGNILERFSAQQFPDLHSELNLSSLELGDSALYFCASSVGTGYGYTFGSGTRLTVV.

This clone was observed a few times. The chain employs TRBV6-2 or TRBV6-3 and TRBJ1-5; the D is unclear. Germline lookup yields CDR1 MNHEY and CDR2 SVGEGT. This CDR3 region has 16 residues. The V end was cut by 6 bases, the J end by 6 bases, with 21 bases between. CDR3 in amino acids: CASSPAYRGRAQPQHF. The CDR3 DNA reads TGTGCCAGCAGCCCTGCCTATCGGGGTAGGGCTCAGCCCCAGCATTTT.

The table lists this clone with a count of one. V is TRBV7-6 and J is TRBJ1-2; 8 bases are a match to TRBD1. V was pared by 1 base and J by 6 bases, with 7 bases of the junction left unmatched. In germline, CDR1 is SGHVS, CDR2 FNYEAQ. There are 15 residues in the CDR3. The CDR3 is CASSLVAGGSDGYTF. For the CDR3, the DNA is TGTGCCAGCAGCTTAGTTGCAGGGGGCTCCGATGGCTACACCTTC.

The chain has TRBV5-6 and TRBJ2-7; D call uncertain. The V and J ends lost 0 bases and 7 bases respectively, with 11 bases between them. The CDR3 runs 13 residues. The germline V gene encodes CDR1 SGHDT and CDR2 YYEEEE. In DNA form, the CDR3 reads TGTGCCAGCAGCTTGGCCGTTTACAGAGAGCAGTACGTC. Residues: CASSLAVYREQYV.